This T cell receptor beta chain was obtained from a study of CD8 T cells in ankylosing spondylitis. TCRdb reanalysed the 5' RACE reads using MiXCR and keeps one entry per CDR3 protein. The table includes roughly 38,000 distinct CDR3 sequences, more than 15% detected once. Germline V gene data show CDR1 as SGHRS and CDR2 as YFSETQ. After removal of 4 bases from V and 11 bases from J, the junction contained 10 bases not matched to a gene. The CDR3 covers 13 residues. The sample was blood. The chain employs TRBV5-1 and TRBJ2-5; 8 bases line up with TRBD1. The sequence came from a male donor with ankylosing spondylitis or in good health (not recorded which). The DNA for the CDR3 is TGCGCCAGCAGCGAGGGACAGGCGGCCCTACAGTACTTC. It is translated as CASSEGQAALQYF.